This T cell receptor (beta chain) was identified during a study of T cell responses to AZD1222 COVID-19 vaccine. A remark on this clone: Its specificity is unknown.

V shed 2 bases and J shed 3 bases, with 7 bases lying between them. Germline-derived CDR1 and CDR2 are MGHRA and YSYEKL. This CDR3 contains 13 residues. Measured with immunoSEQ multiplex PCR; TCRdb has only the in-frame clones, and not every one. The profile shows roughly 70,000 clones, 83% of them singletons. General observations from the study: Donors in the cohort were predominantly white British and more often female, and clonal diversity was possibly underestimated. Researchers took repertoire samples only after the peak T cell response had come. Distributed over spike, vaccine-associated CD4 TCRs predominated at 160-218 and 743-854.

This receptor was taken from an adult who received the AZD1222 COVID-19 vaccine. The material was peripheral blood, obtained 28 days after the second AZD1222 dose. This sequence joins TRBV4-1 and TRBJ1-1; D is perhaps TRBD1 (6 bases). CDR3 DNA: TGCGCCAGCAGCCAATCAGGGGACACTGAAGCTTTCTTT. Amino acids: CASSQSGDTEAFF.